The 20 T cell receptor beta chains reported below all come from one sample, sequenced in a study of cytomegalovirus exposure and HLA in healthy donors. Primers: 60 Vbeta forward and 13 Jbeta reverse. The data were produced by immunoSEQ multiplex PCR, yet TCRdb's version contains in-frame clones alone and is incomplete. The data show 150,000 or so clones, about two thirds seen once. The sample was PBMCs. Receptors originate from a woman in her late teens or twenties in good health and CMV-seronegative.

The chain has TRBV7-3 and TRBJ1-5, with unresolved D. Looked up from germline, CDR1 is SGHTA and CDR2 is FQGTGA. This CDR3 has 14 residues. V lost 5 bases to trimming and J lost 2 bases, with 10 bases between them. The chain's CDR3 is CASSQDGGNQPQHF. CDR3 nucleotide sequence: TGTGCCAGCAGCCAGGACGGGGGCAATCAGCCCCAGCATTTT.

The chain couples TRBV6-6 to TRBJ1-1, with D hard to call. CDR1 and CDR2 (germline): MNHNY, SVGAGI (reference sequence). The CDR3 runs to 15 residues. V lost 5 bases and J 0 bases, leaving 13 bases between the germline ends. The CDR3 protein is CASSAQVPMNTEAFF. The CDR3 DNA reads as TGTGCCAGCAGTGCCCAGGTGCCGATGAACACTGAAGCTTTCTTT.

The chain recombines TRBV6-5 with TRBJ1-1, with 8 nucleotides matching TRBD1. V trimming: 5 bases; J trimming: 4 bases; junction bases outside the gene matches: 9. The V gene's germline CDR1 is MNHEY and CDR2 SVGAGI. The CDR3 loop spans 15 amino acids. The CDR3 sequence: CASSLEYRGVTEAFF. CDR3 in DNA: TGTGCCAGCAGTCTCGAATACAGGGGGGTCACTGAAGCTTTCTTT.

The rearrangement joins TRBV5-4 to TRBJ2-4; D might be TRBD1 (7 bases). Looked up from germline, CDR1 is SGHNT and CDR2 is YYREEE (reference sequence). The CDR3 covers 14 residues. Trimming cost V 2 bases and J 12 bases, with 18 bases left between them. The CDR3 here is CASSFRDSGFDQYF. CDR3 in DNA: TGTGCCAGCAGCTTCCGGGACAGCGGGTTCGATCAGTACTTC.

This clone was seen a handful of times. The chain joins TRBV18 to TRBJ2-1, with D perhaps TRBD1 (6 bases). Germline V CDR1 and CDR2: KGHSH, LQKENI. The CDR3 length is 13 residues. V was pared by 5 bases and J by 7 bases, with 12 bases between. CDR3 region: CASSTYRENEQFF. CDR3 nucleotides: TGTGCCAGCTCAACCTACAGGGAAAATGAGCAGTTCTTC.

The CDR3 loop reads CASSGQGSQPQHF. The CDR3 coding sequence is TGTGCCAGCAGCGGACAGGGGAGTCAGCCCCAGCATTTT. The rearrangement uses TRBV11-2 and TRBJ1-5; 9 nucleotides match TRBD1. The V and J ends lost 5 bases and 6 bases, in that order; junction bases with no gene match: 2. The CDR3 runs to 13 residues. Germline CDR1 reads SGHAT; CDR2 reads FQNNGV. The full variable domain, completed using reference TRBV11-2 and TRBJ1-5, is EAGVAQSPRYKIIEKRQSVAFWCNPISGHATLYWYQQILGQGPKLLIQFQNNGVVDDSQLPKDRFSAERLKGVDSTLKIQPAKLEDSAVYLCASSGQGSQPQHFGDGTRLSIL.

This clone was recorded a few times. A read error may account for a junction end that differs from germline. V is TRBV28 and J is TRBJ2-7, with D possibly being TRBD2 (6 bases). The germline V gene encodes CDR1 MDHEN and CDR2 SYDVKM. This CDR3 contains 12 residues. CDR3 amino acids: CASSLKAGPRWF. Here the CDR3 DNA reads TGTGCCAGCAGTTTAAAGGCGGGACCGCGGTGGTTC.

This rearrangement joins TRBV5-1 to TRBJ1-5; a possible D gene is TRBD1 (5 bases). V lost 3 bases and J lost 5, with 15 bases in between. Germline lookup yields CDR1 SGHRS and CDR2 YFSETQ. CDR3 size: 15 residues. CDR3 sequence: CASSSTGGGDQPQHF. CDR3 in DNA: TGCGCCAGCAGCTCCACGGGGGGGGGTGATCAGCCCCAGCATTTT.

This sequence joins TRBV2 and TRBJ1-5, with D tentatively TRBD1 (5 bases). This CDR3 is built from 15 residues. Germline V gives CDR1 SNHLY, CDR2 FYNNEI. The V gene lost 2 bases and the J gene lost 6 bases, with 14 bases spanning the gap. Written as DNA, the CDR3 is TGTGCCAGCAGTGAACCCCAGGGTGCAGGTCAGCCCCAGCATTTT. Encoded protein: CASSEPQGAGQPQHF.

This chain links TRBV2 with TRBJ2-7, with D possibly TRBD2 on 7 matching bases. Trimming pared 4 bases from V and 6 bases from J, leaving 13 bases between. This CDR3 has 13 residues. The germline CDR1 and CDR2 sequences are SNHLY and FYNNEI. The CDR3 reads CASSGHREGEQYV. The CDR3 region has the DNA TGTGCCAGCAGTGGTCACAGGGAGGGCGAGCAGTACGTC.

This clone has just a few counts. The chain recombines TRBV7-9 with TRBJ2-1, with TRBD2 matching over 11 bases. This CDR3 is 15 amino acids long. V lost 5 bases and J lost 4; bases outside the gene matches: 4. Germline assignment: CDR1 SEHNR and CDR2 FQNEAQ (reference sequence). The CDR3, as DNA: TGTGCCAGCAGCAGTAGCGGGGGGGGTTACAATGAGCAGTTCTTC. It translates to CASSSSGGGYNEQFF.

The table lists this clone with a few counts. The chain employs TRBV5-1 and TRBJ2-2, with no clear D. V was pared by 6 bases and J by 5 bases, with 14 bases between. CDR3 size: 14 residues. Germline V gene data show CDR1 as SGHRS and CDR2 as YFSETQ. CDR3 loop: CASNSLGDTGELFF. Here the CDR3 DNA reads TGCGCCAGCAACTCCCTGGGCGATACCGGGGAGCTGTTTTTT.

This clone was recorded once. The chain carries TRBV4-2 and TRBJ2-5; TRBD2 matches 8 bases. The CDR3 loop spans 17 amino acids. CDR1 is LGHNA, CDR2 YNFKEQ, per germline. With 3 bases clipped from V and 7 bases from J, the junction kept 16 bases outside the gene matches. The CDR3: CASSQGLAGGSGGTQYF. CDR3 nucleotides: TGTGCCAGCAGCCAGGGTCTCGCGGGGGGCTCCGGGGGGACCCAGTACTTC.

The CDR3 is CASSLASGGAGEQFF. The DNA for the CDR3 is TGCGCCAGCAGCTTGGCCAGCGGGGGGGCCGGTGAGCAGTTCTTC. This chain links TRBV5-1 with TRBJ2-1, with 10 bases aligning to TRBD2. The CDR3 is 15 amino acids. With 0 bases clipped from V and 9 bases from J, the junction kept 6 bases outside the gene matches. In germline, CDR1 is SGHRS, CDR2 YFSETQ.

This rearrangement joins TRBV29-1 to TRBJ2-2; 7 nucleotides line up with TRBD2. Germline V gene lookup returns CDR1 SQVTM and CDR2 ANQGSEA. J was trimmed by 2 bases and V by 6 bases; bases with no gene match: 6. This CDR3 has 14 amino acids. The CDR3 DNA follows: TGCAGCGTCTTGGGAGGGGCAAACACCGGGGAGCTGTTTTTT. It specifies CSVLGGANTGELFF.

This clone was detected only a few times. The rearrangement uses TRBV28 and TRBJ2-3, with D perhaps TRBD2 (5 bases). V lost 6 bases, J lost 0 bases, and 13 bases lay in between. Per the germline V gene, CDR1 is MDHEN and CDR2 is SYDVKM. The length of the CDR3 is 15 residues. DNA for the CDR3: TGTGCCAGCAGCCCGAGGGATTCTAGCACAGATACGCAGTATTTT. Protein: CASSPRDSSTDTQYF.

The chain couples TRBV5-1 to TRBJ2-1; 8 nucleotides align to TRBD2. The CDR3 has 17 amino acids. With 1 base clipped from V and 6 bases from J, the junction kept 12 bases outside the gene matches. Germline assignment: CDR1 SGHRS and CDR2 YFSETQ. CDR3 in DNA: TGCGCCAGCAGCTTGAATCCCGGGGGGGCCTCGGCCAATGAGCAGTTCTTC. Translation: CASSLNPGGASANEQFF.

The chain has TRBV7-2 and TRBJ2-5; D might be TRBD1 (6 bases). Germline CDR1 is SGHTA and CDR2 is FQGNSA. Trimming took 0 bases from V and 11 from J, leaving 16 bases between them. There are 14 residues in the CDR3. CDR3 in amino acids: CASSLAPRAGEQYF. As DNA, the CDR3 is TGTGCCAGCAGCTTAGCGCCCAGGGCAGGGGAGCAGTACTTC.

Note on this clone: Other DNA sequences within the sample encode an identical CDR3. The CDR3 here is CASSRTSGTLETQYF. The DNA of the CDR3 is TGTGCCAGCAGTCGGACCAGCGGGACTCTGGAGACCCAGTACTTC. V usage is TRBV27 and J usage is TRBJ2-5; 7 nucleotides match TRBD2. This CDR3 has 15 residues. J was trimmed by 5 bases and V by 5 bases; bases with no gene match: 11. Germline CDR1 is MNHEY and CDR2 is SMNVEV (reference sequence).

The rearrangement joins TRBV4-1 to TRBJ2-1; 8 bases are a match to TRBD1. Germline V gives CDR1 MGHRA, CDR2 YSYEKL. The V and J ends lost 5 bases and 7 bases, in that order; junction bases with no gene match: 7. The CDR3 contains 14 residues. The CDR3 loop reads CASSYRTGTNEQFF. CDR3 DNA sequence: TGCGCCAGCAGCTACCGGACAGGGACAAATGAGCAGTTCTTC.